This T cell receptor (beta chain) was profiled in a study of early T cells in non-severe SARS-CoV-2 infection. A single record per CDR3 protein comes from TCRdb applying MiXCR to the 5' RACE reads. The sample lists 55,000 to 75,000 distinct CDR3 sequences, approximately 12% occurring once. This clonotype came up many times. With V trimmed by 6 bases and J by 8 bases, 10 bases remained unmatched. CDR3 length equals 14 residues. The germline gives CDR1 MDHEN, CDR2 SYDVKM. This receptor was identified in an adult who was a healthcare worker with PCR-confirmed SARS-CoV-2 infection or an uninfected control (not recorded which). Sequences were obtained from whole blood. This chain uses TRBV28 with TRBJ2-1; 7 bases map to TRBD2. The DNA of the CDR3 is TGTGCCAGCAGGCGGACTAGTACTGTCCATGAGCAGTTCTTC. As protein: CASRRTSTVHEQFF.